This T cell receptor beta chain was observed in a study of Graves' ophthalmopathy and Graves' hyperthyroidism (dated by TCRdb to 2016 to 2018). Describing the broader study: Peripheral blood was collected before any treatment was given, at the time of initial diagnosis. The study used signatures of the TCR beta repertoire to tell Graves' ophthalmopathy apart from Graves' hyperthyroidism and to predict which patients would progress to ophthalmopathy. In total, 135 blood samples were TCR-sequenced: approximately 42 ophthalmopathy, some 75 hyperthyroidism and some 17 hyperthyroidism-to-ophthalmopathy patients. To explore V-J signatures that separate ophthalmopathy from hyperthyroidism, a discovery set of about a hundred patients was enrolled, consisting of approximately 44 with ophthalmopathy and around 57 with stable hyperthyroidism. For independent validation, a separate cohort was made up of fewer than 20 hyperthyroidism patients plus 17 patients who later progressed from hyperthyroidism to ophthalmopathy. T-cell repertoires of thyroid tissue and blood were compared in more than 5 hyperthyroidism patients. Following sample collection, hyperthyroidism patients were given methimazole at a starting dose of 30 mg daily, and ophthalmopathy patients were given high-dose intravenous methylprednisolone. The paper's findings and limits, for the study overall: Most expanded thyroid clonotypes with a frequency above 0.001 also appeared in blood, which suggests that blood repertoires may reflect the immune response in the thyroid. Sample size was not statistically predetermined, and group allocation was not concealed from the investigators. In validation, the model predicted ophthalmopathy progression with about 64% sensitivity and around 72% specificity; some 13 predicted patients were CT-confirmed with GO in a median of 6.5 months. The 13-signature model separated ophthalmopathy from stable hyperthyroidism with approximately 90% sensitivity and 81.08% specificity in cross-validation, and 80%/75% in the test set.

Ophthalmopathy patients had moderately to severely active disease, Clinical Activity Score of at least 3, NOSPECS grade of at least 4, and disease duration under 3 months. Patients with other autoimmune diseases, uncontrolled infections, pregnancy or lactation were excluded. Diagnosis was based on clinical symptoms, serum thyroxine, TRAb, thyroid ultrasound and orbital computed tomography. Using Ficoll-Paque density gradient centrifugation, PBMCs were isolated from about 9.4 ml of fresh peripheral blood. Total RNA was extracted using Trizol reagent, and RNA quality was checked on an Agilent 2100 Bioanalyzer. In its sample, this clonotype was seen a few times. It lacks a known antigen. Base qualities were left out, and no much larger clone turns up one base away. For repertoire sequencing, the TCR beta CDR3 regions were amplified from RNA transcripts. A first-round RT-PCR used HTBI primers with the Qiagen OneStep RT-PCR kit, followed by a second-round multiplex PCR, size selection and purification. Sequencing of the libraries was carried out on an Illumina HiSeq2000 in paired-end mode with 100 bp reads. Regarding the original processing steps: Reads were processed with SOAPnuke, discarding reads with adapters, uncalled bases, mean Phred below 15, or no exact constant-primer or identifier match. COPE v1.2.5 was used to merge high-quality paired reads. Each unique nucleotide sequence was defined as a clonotype, and clonotypes were aligned to IMGT TRB V, D and J references with MiTCR v1.1. Only V-J combinations with frequency above 0.0001 were analysed, covering around 99% of repertoires. A TCR clonal expansion and chaos score per V-J combination was defined as the ratio of F50 clonal expansion to chaos observed in the TCRdist matrix. Welch's t-statistics and random forest were used to narrow the features down to around 12 V-J combinations, which were then fed into a naive Bayes classifier. The Morisita-Horn index was used to measure how similar the thyroid and blood repertoires were. TCRdb ran its own pipeline on the public reads, namely fastp trimming at Q25 and MiXCR clone calling, and kept in-frame beta chains. Entries that share a CDR3 protein sequence are merged under the most common genes and DNA. The V and J calls were determined by TCRdb, not by the authors. This sample is represented by 340,000 or so distinct CDR3 sequences; 15% to 20% of them were singletons. The ten largest clones add up to 9% to 15% of the sample.

Sequencing was carried out using peripheral blood. This TCR was recovered from an adult man with Graves' ophthalmopathy.

CDR3 region: CASSLPRPQSLGNQPQHF. Read as DNA, the sequence is TGTGCCAGCAGCTTACCGCGCCCACAGTCGCTGGGCAATCAGCCCCAGCATTTT. The V and J genes are TRBV7-2 and TRBJ1-5; the D gene cannot be named for sure. Between the V and J ends, shortened by 2 bases and 2 bases respectively, the junction contains 19 bases. CDR1 SGHTA and CDR2 FQGNSA are derived from the germline V gene. Its CDR3 holds 18 amino acids, cysteine through phenylalanine. Of all the DNA, just the CDR3 is kept, 54 bases in frame from base 1.